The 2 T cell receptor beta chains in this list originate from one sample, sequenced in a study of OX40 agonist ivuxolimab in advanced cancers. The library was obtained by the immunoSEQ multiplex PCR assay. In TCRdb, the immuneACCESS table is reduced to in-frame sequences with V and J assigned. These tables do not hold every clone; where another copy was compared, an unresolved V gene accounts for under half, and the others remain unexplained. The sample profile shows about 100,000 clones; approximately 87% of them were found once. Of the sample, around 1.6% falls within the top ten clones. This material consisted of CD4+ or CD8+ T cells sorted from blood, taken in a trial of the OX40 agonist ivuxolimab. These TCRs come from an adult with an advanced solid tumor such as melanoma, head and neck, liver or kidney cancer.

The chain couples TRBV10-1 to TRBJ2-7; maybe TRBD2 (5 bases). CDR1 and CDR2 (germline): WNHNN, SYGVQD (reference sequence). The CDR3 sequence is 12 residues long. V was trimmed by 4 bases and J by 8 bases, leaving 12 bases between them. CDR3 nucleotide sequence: TGCGCCAGCAGTGCGGGCGGGTCCAAGCAGTACTTC. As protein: CASSAGGSKQYF.

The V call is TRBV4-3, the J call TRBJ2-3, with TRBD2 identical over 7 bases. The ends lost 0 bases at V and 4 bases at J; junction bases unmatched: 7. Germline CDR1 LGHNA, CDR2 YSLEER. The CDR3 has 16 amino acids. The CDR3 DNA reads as TGCGCCAGCAGCCAAGAGGGGGGGTCTATCGCAGATACGCAGTATTTT. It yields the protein CASSQEGGSIADTQYF.